These 8 T cell receptor beta chains share one sample of origin, sequenced in a study of cytomegalovirus exposure and HLA in healthy donors. The PCR ran on 60 Vbeta and 13 Jbeta primers. The protocol was immunoSEQ multiplex PCR, while the TCRdb copy is restricted to in-frame clones and leaves out a portion. The data include roughly 200,000 clones; the top ten clones carry 1.1%. Input material: PBMCs. The source of these receptors is a girl aged 2 to 9 in good health and CMV-seropositive.

The gene calls are TRBV4-2 and TRBJ2-5; 7 nucleotides line up with TRBD2. Trimming took 5 bases from V and 4 from J; bases not matched to a gene: 7. This CDR3 is 14 amino acids long. Germline lookup yields CDR1 LGHNA and CDR2 YNFKEQ. For the CDR3, the DNA is TGTGCCAGCAGCTTTAGCGGGTGGGGAGAGACCCAGTACTTC. Its translation: CASSFSGWGETQYF.

CDR3 amino acids: CASRVAGSTDTQYF. CDR3 bases: TGTGCCAGCCGAGTAGCAGGGAGCACAGATACGCAGTATTTT. The rearrangement links TRBV28 to TRBJ2-3; D possibly corresponds to TRBD1 (5 bases). Germline CDR1 reads MDHEN; CDR2 reads SYDVKM. The CDR3 has 14 residues. Trimming removed 8 bases from V and 0 bases from J, with 12 bases in between.

This chain connects TRBV11-2 to TRBJ2-1, with a weak D call TRBD1 (5 bases). CDR3 length: 15 residues. Germline-derived CDR1 and CDR2 are SGHAT and FQNNGV. Trimming removed 1 base from V and 3 bases from J, with 10 bases in between. CDR3 nucleotide sequence: TGTGCCAGCAGCTTAGTGAGTAGGGGCTACAATGAGCAGTTCTTC. This gives the protein CASSLVSRGYNEQFF.

The chain is built from TRBV28 and TRBJ2-7, with D unclear. The CDR3 has 13 amino acids. Germline V gene sequence: CDR1 MDHEN, CDR2 SYDVKM. V was pared by 1 base and J by 2 bases, with 6 bases between. CDR3 nucleotide sequence: TGTGCCAGCAGTTTATCAGTCACCTACGAGCAGTACTTC. This sequence encodes CASSLSVTYEQYF.

The chain carries TRBV14 and TRBJ2-1; D not resolved. This CDR3 comprises 17 residues. The V gene's germline CDR1 is SGHDN and CDR2 FVKESK. V was shortened by 0 bases and J by 5 bases, with 17 bases between the two germline ends. CDR3 bases: TGTGCCAGCAGCCAAGATAGTGAGATATTCTTCAACAATGAGCAGTTCTTC. As protein: CASSQDSEIFFNNEQFF.

The gene calls are TRBV5-6 and TRBJ1-4; D remains ambiguous. Germline CDR1 and CDR2: SGHDT and YYEEEE. The CDR3 has 16 residues. V lost 2 bases and J 0 bases, leaving 11 bases between the germline ends. CDR3 sequence (DNA): TGTGCCAGCAGCTTCACAGAAATGGCAACTAATGAAAAACTGTTTTTT. Its translation: CASSFTEMATNEKLFF.

The CDR3 nucleotides read TGTGCCAGCAGACAACGGACTAGCGGACAACTTACCGGGGAGCTGTTTTTT. Protein product: CASRQRTSGQLTGELFF. This chain connects TRBV7-2 to TRBJ2-2, with 10 positions matching TRBD2. This CDR3 has 17 amino acids. CDR1 and CDR2 (germline): SGHTA, FQGNSA. V lost 6 bases to trimming and J lost 5 bases; unmatched junction nucleotides: 12.

This chain connects TRBV7-2 to TRBJ2-3; D is ambiguous. CDR1 and CDR2 (germline): SGHTA, FQGNSA. This CDR3 is built from 13 residues. V was cut by 2 bases and J by 1 base, with 4 bases left in between. DNA for the CDR3: TGTGCCAGCAGCTTAACGGGCACAGATACGCAGTATTTT. It codes for CASSLTGTDTQYF.